The 13 T cell receptor beta chains below all came from one sample that was sequenced in a study of shared clonotypes between healthy human individuals. Libraries were prepared by immunoSEQ multiplex PCR; TCRdb keeps only in-frame clonotypes and omits some of them. The sample has some 2.3 million clones, 93% seen once. Sequencing was done on a sample of naive CD4+ T cells from PBMCs. As to subset: CD45RA+ positively selected. The receptors were sampled from a man aged 18 to 30 in good health. Some clones in this sample may be carry-over from other donors' samples.

This CDR3 reads CASGDLQSRGTSEQYF. CDR3 bases: TGTGCCAGCGGGGACCTCCAGAGCAGGGGGACTAGCGAGCAGTACTTC. V is TRBV28 and J is TRBJ2-7, with a weak D call TRBD2 (8 bases). The CDR3 consists of 16 residues. Trimming shortened V by 8 bases and J by 6 bases, and 26 bases separated the two germline ends. CDR1 is MDHEN, CDR2 SYDVKM, per germline.

This sequence joins TRBV5-1 and TRBJ2-1, with TRBD2 matching 9 bases. Germline V lookup: CDR1 SGHRS, CDR2 YFSETQ. CDR3 length: 16 amino acids. J lost 10 bases, V lost 2 bases, and 13 bases had no gene match. Written as DNA, the CDR3 is TGCGCCAGCAGCTTCGGGGCTAGCGGGAATTATGGCGAGCAGTTCTTC. Translated: CASSFGASGNYGEQFF.

About this clone: The identical CDR3 is also encoded by other nucleotide sequences in the sample. The chain joins TRBV5-1 to TRBJ1-4; D possibly corresponds to TRBD1 (5 bases). Trimming left V 0 bases short and J 6 bases short, with 9 bases between. The germline V gene has CDR1 SGHRS and CDR2 YFSETQ. There are 14 residues in the CDR3. This chain's CDR3 is CASSLAGTDEKLFF. CDR3 nucleotides: TGCGCCAGCAGCTTGGCCGGGACGGATGAAAAACTGTTTTTT.

V usage is TRBV28 and J usage is TRBJ1-5; D is uncertain. The CDR3 length is 12 residues. V lost 7 bases, J lost 4 bases, and 8 bases lay in between. Germline CDR1 and CDR2: MDHEN and SYDVKM. The CDR3 loop reads CASNYGNQPQHF. CDR3 DNA: TGTGCCAGCAATTACGGGAATCAGCCCCAGCATTTT. Combining the CDR3 with reference TRBV28 and TRBJ1-5 gives the whole variable domain DVKVTQSSRYLVKRTGEKVFLECVQDMDHENMFWYRQDPGLGLRLIYFSYDVKMKEKGDIPEGYSVSREKKERFSLILESASTNQTSMYLCASNYGNQPQHFGDGTRLSIL.

The CDR3 region is CASSLRLAGDAADTQYF. In DNA, the CDR3 is TGTGCCAGCAGCTTGAGACTGGCGGGAGATGCAGCAGATACGCAGTATTTT. The V gene is TRBV5-4, the J gene TRBJ2-3, with 7 bases that match TRBD2. The CDR3 has 17 residues. Germline CDR1 SGHNT, CDR2 YYREEE (reference sequence). V lost 1 base to trimming and J lost 4 bases; unmatched junction nucleotides: 12.

The chain joins TRBV4-3 to TRBJ1-4, with D perhaps matching TRBD1 (6 bases). V shed 0 bases and J shed 8 bases, with 16 bases lying between them. CDR3 size: 16 residues. The V gene's germline CDR1 is LGHNA and CDR2 YSLEER. The CDR3, as DNA: TGCGCCAGCAGCCAAGAAACCCCGGGGGCAGGAGAAAAACTGTTTTTT. It codes for CASSQETPGAGEKLFF.

The chain combines TRBV5-1 with TRBJ2-2, with 8 bases matching TRBD2. The CDR3 is made up of 16 amino acids. The V and J ends lost 0 bases and 4 bases, in that order; junction bases with no gene match: 5. The V gene's germline CDR1 is SGHRS and CDR2 YFSETQ. CDR3 amino acids: CASSLDLAGGTGELFF. The CDR3 region has the DNA TGCGCCAGCAGCTTGGACTTGGCGGGAGGCACCGGGGAGCTGTTTTTT.

The chain joins TRBV5-1 to TRBJ2-2, with TRBD1 as a possible D gene (6 bases). The CDR3 extends over 15 amino acids. Per the germline V gene, CDR1 is SGHRS and CDR2 is YFSETQ. V lost 3 bases, J lost 1 base, and 10 bases lay in between. This CDR3 is CASSSGTLNTGELFF. CDR3 DNA: TGCGCCAGCAGCTCGGGGACATTGAACACCGGGGAGCTGTTTTTT.

The chain links TRBV5-1 to TRBJ1-4; 9 nucleotides align to TRBD1. The ends lost 4 bases at V and 6 bases at J; junction bases unmatched: 13. This CDR3 contains 17 residues. CDR1 is SGHRS and CDR2 is YFSETQ in the germline V gene. The DNA of the CDR3 is TGCGCCAGCAGCACCCGGGACAGGGTTTTCAGGGATGAAAAACTGTTTTTT. This translates into CASSTRDRVFRDEKLFF.

The rearrangement joins TRBV28 to TRBJ2-1, with 10 bases that match TRBD2. After removal of 6 bases from V and 7 bases from J, the junction contained 9 bases not matched to a gene. Germline CDR1 is MDHEN and CDR2 is SYDVKM. The CDR3 sequence is 15 residues long. CDR3 DNA: TGTGCCAGCAGCGGGAGGGGAGCGGGAGGGAATGAGCAGTTCTTC. This codes for CASSGRGAGGNEQFF.

The chain uses TRBV19 and TRBJ1-2; possibly TRBD1 for D (5 bases). This CDR3 spans 15 amino acids. V was cut by 6 bases and J by 2 bases, with 16 bases left in between. CDR1 is LNHDA and CDR2 is SQIVND in the germline V gene (reference sequence). The chain's CDR3 is CASRGVALQNYGYTF. CDR3 sequence (DNA): TGTGCCAGTAGGGGGGTCGCCCTCCAAAACTATGGCTACACCTTC. Full variable domain (outside the CDR3, taken from reference TRBV19 and TRBJ1-2): DGGITQSPKYLFRKEGQNVTLSCEQNLNHDAMYWYRQDPGQGLRLIYYSQIVNDFQKGDIAEGYSVSREKKESFPLTVTSAQKNPTAFYLCASRGVALQNYGYTFGSGTRLTVV.

The rearrangement links TRBV5-5 to TRBJ2-3; 10 bases are shared with TRBD2. The CDR3 is 18 residues long. The germline CDR1 and CDR2 sequences are SGHKS and YYEKEE (reference sequence). Unmatched junction bases numbered 14, after V lost 4 bases and J lost 3 bases. The CDR3 is CASSPGLAFYGTTDTQYF. In DNA form, the CDR3 reads TGTGCCAGCAGCCCGGGACTAGCGTTTTATGGGACTACAGATACGCAGTATTTT.

This clone showed up just a few times. The genes are TRBV7-8 and TRBJ2-2; maybe TRBD2 (5 bases). V gave up 5 bases and J gave up 7 bases, with 11 bases separating them. This CDR3 is 13 amino acids long. Germline CDR1 and CDR2: SGHVS and FQNEAQ. The CDR3 coding sequence is TGTGCCAGCAGCAAAGGAGGTAGCGGGGAGCTGTTTTTT. Its translation: CASSKGGSGELFF.